This TCR beta chain was recorded in a study of CD8 T cells in Susac syndrome. Study conclusions and caveats: The TCR sequencing and HLA analysis in the study involved a relatively small number of individuals, as the study acknowledged.

Germline V lookup: CDR1 LNHNV, CDR2 YYDKDF (reference sequence). This CDR3 is built from 16 residues. V lost 0 bases and J 7 bases, leaving 18 bases between the germline ends. Notes on this clonotype: The target antigen is unknown.

Reverse transcription of roughly 0.45 to 1 ug RNA was performed with random hexamers. Multiplex immunoSEQ PCR targeted 54 Vbeta and 13 Jbeta TCR beta segments. One entry per CDR3 protein, called by TCRdb with MiXCR from the immunoSEQ multiplex PCR reads. The sample holds 150,000 to 190,000 distinct CDR3 sequences, about 95% seen once. This receptor was identified in a human donor with multiple sclerosis. The chain has TRBV15 and TRBJ1-2; weak D call: TRBD1 (5 bases). Input material: CD8+ T cells from PBMCs. The chain's CDR3 is CATSRDGLGGIGGYTF. The CDR3 nucleotides are TGTGCCACCAGCAGAGATGGTCTTGGGGGGATAGGTGGCTACACCTTC.